This T cell receptor (beta chain) stems from a study of blood T cell repertoires in COVID-19 (dated by TCRdb to about 2020). A note on the overall study: The collaborator samples originated in the United States, Italy and Spain and spanned the acute and convalescent phases of COVID-19. The sample metadata nearly always contained a de-identified subject ID, COVID-19 status, age in years and sex. Samples came from the ongoing ImmuneRACE study (first 160 participants) plus 1,254 subjects from 6 global collaborators. A freely available public database, intended as a resource for researchers studying the immune response to SARS-CoV-2, is where the repertoires were released. The dataset comprised deeply sampled blood TCRbeta repertoires from subjects exposed to, actively infected with, or recovered from COVID-19. Where HLA class I and class II types were available, the types were taken from metadata supplied by the sample provider, not from assay-based typing. The material from the prospective study consisted of cDNA or gDNA derived from T cells, B-cell-depleted T cells, or PBMCs.

As concerns this clone: There is no known antigen for this receptor. No base-level quality is on record; no much larger clone is a single base apart.

V is pared back by 5 bases and J by 10 bases, with 19 bases lying between the germline termini. The CDR3 runs 14 amino acids, cysteine and phenylalanine included. Only the CDR3 region is kept as DNA, spanning 42 bases read in frame from base 1. The germline V gene (reference sequence) sets CDR1 to LGHDT and CDR2 to YNNKEL. Collaborating institutions collected whole blood in K2EDTA tubes following their own protocols. For TCRbeta analysis, collaborators shipped samples in one of three forms: frozen whole blood, isolated PBMCs, or DNA extracted from either of those sample types. The paper as a whole reports these results and caveats: Clinical and demographic metadata were provided uncurated, with the amount varying by source and participant.

The immunoSEQ Assay, a bias-controlled multiplex PCR, was used to amplify TCRbeta CDR3 regions from genomic DNA. The original pipeline was this. The number of nucleated cells in each sample was estimated by amplification of reference gene primers within the assay. To quantify the absolute abundance of each unique TCRbeta CDR3 rearrangement, sequence reads were collapsed and filtered. For each sample, productive Simpson clonality was calculated by taking the square root of Simpson's diversity index across productive rearrangements. TCRdb carries this immuneACCESS record with in-frame sequences only. Its versions omit some clonotypes, under half of them owing to an unresolved V gene in the studies checked, with the rest unexplained. The D gene and trimming were derived from the DNA, and the V and J assignments and clone size from that table. The table for this sample lists under 250,000 clones; around 82% of them were counted only once. Approximately 4.8% of the sample belongs to the ten largest clones.

The V and J segments used are TRBV3-1 (or the pseudogene TRBV3-2) and TRBJ2-3; too little of a D gene remains to name it. Sequenced input: peripheral blood. The source of this sequence is a man between 45 and 60 years old with active or convalescent COVID-19. The nucleotide sequence is TGTGCCAGCAGCTTCTTTGACCGCGACTGGGCGCAGTATTTT. Its amino acids are CASSFFDRDWAQYF.